These 7 T cell receptor beta chains share one sample of origin, sequenced in a study of beta chain features in type 1 diabetes. Study conclusions and caveats: Within each of all four CD4+ subsets, Type 1 diabetes patients had TCRB CDR3s that were moderately but significantly shorter.

Reverse transcription of all isolated RNA meant that expressed TCRB transcripts were sequenced. Method: immunoSEQ multiplex PCR; TCRdb's copy keeps in-frame clones and lacks some. The sample carries about 650,000 clones, around 11% recorded once. No antigen has been assigned to these receptors. Input material: naive CD4+ T cells from blood. The receptor source for this set is a man aged 25-45 years with type 1 diabetes.

This chain joins TRBV5-5 and TRBJ2-2; 7 nucleotides line up with TRBD1. CDR1 is SGHKS, CDR2 YYEKEE, per germline (reference sequence). The CDR3 has 16 residues. The trim removed 2 bases at V and 0 bases at J, leaving 4 bases unmatched. This CDR3 is CASSLSQGTNTGELFF. CDR3 nucleotide sequence: TGTGCCAGCAGCTTATCACAGGGGACGAACACCGGGGAGCTGTTTTTT. The whole variable domain, remainder taken from reference TRBV5-5 and TRBJ2-2, is DAGVTQSPTHLIKTRGQQVTLRCSPISGHKSVSWYQQVLGQGPQFIFQYYEKEERGRGNFPDRFSARQFPNYSSELNVNALLLGDSALYLCASSLSQGTNTGELFFGEGSRLTVL.

In DNA form, the CDR3 reads TGCGCCAGCAGCATCGACCAAACCGGAAGGGAGCAGTACTTC. It specifies CASSIDQTGREQYF. V usage is TRBV5-1 and J usage is TRBJ2-7; D ambiguous. This CDR3 region has 14 residues. Trimming pared 4 bases from V and 7 bases from J, leaving 18 bases between. CDR1 and CDR2 from the germline V gene are SGHRS and YFSETQ.

This rearrangement joins TRBV9 to TRBJ1-2; 7 bases align to TRBD1. Germline loops: CDR1 SGDLS, CDR2 YYNGEE. CDR3 size: 13 residues. Germline trimming cut 0 bases from V and 13 bases from J; bases unmatched to any gene: 9. The CDR3 loop is CASSVDGDRAGTF. The CDR3 nucleotides are TGTGCCAGCAGCGTAGACGGAGACAGGGCGGGCACCTTC.

This clone was picked up a small number of times. The chain has TRBV5-5 and TRBJ2-3, with a possible D match to TRBD1 (6 bases). V lost 4 bases to trimming and J lost 2 bases, with 17 bases between them. Germline V lookup: CDR1 SGHKS, CDR2 YYEKEE (reference sequence). The CDR3 has 16 residues. The CDR3 loop is CASSPGVGDITDTQYF. CDR3 nucleotides: TGTGCCAGCAGCCCTGGTGTGGGGGACATCACAGATACGCAGTATTTT.

The chain joins TRBV7-9 to TRBJ2-7; D is unresolved. Between the trimmed V and J ends, which lost 1 base and 1 base, there was a span of 5 bases. This CDR3 spans 13 amino acids. CDR1 is SEHNR, CDR2 FQNEAQ, per germline (reference sequence). The CDR3 here is CASSLEVSYEQYF. The DNA of the CDR3 is TGTGCCAGCAGCTTAGAGGTGTCCTACGAGCAGTACTTC.

This rearrangement joins TRBV13 to TRBJ2-1, with D tentatively TRBD1 (6 bases). Germline assignment: CDR1 PRHDT and CDR2 FYEKMQ (reference sequence). Trimming left V 1 base short and J 7 bases short, with 20 bases between. This CDR3 has 17 amino acids. The CDR3 here is CASSLAQGLQNGNEQFF. The CDR3 DNA is TGTGCCAGCAGCTTAGCTCAGGGGCTCCAAAACGGGAATGAGCAGTTCTTC.

The rearrangement uses TRBV29-1 and TRBJ1-1, with no clear D. The germline CDR1 and CDR2 sequences are SQVTM and ANQGSEA. The CDR3 has 13 residues. Deletions cut 7 bases from V and 1 base from J, with 13 bases between. This CDR3 reads CSARKGSNTEAFF. The CDR3 coding sequence is TGCAGCGCACGGAAAGGGTCGAACACTGAAGCTTTCTTT.